The rows below give T cell receptor beta chains drawn from one sample of a study of CD8 T cells in Susac syndrome. TCRdb independently ran MiXCR on the immunoSEQ multiplex PCR reads; one entry per CDR3 protein. The sample contains tens of thousands of distinct CDR3 sequences, around 96% of which appear only once. Sequenced material: CD8+ T cells from PBMCs. The receptors come from a human donor with Susac syndrome. The conserved cysteine and the conserved F or W are not part of the CDR3 here. The order of the fields is V gene, D gene, J gene, CDR3 protein. A D gene is named only where the DNA matches it firmly.

TRBV20-1	TRBD1	TRBJ2-2	SARPTADRAVTGELF
TRBV21-1	.	TRBJ2-7	ASSKGYRSSSYEQY
TRBV20-1	TRBD1	TRBJ2-7	SARDLEGRGPFEQY
TRBV6-2/TRBV6-3	TRBD2	TRBJ2-1	ASSNPLAGDVDEQF
TRBV29-1	TRBD1	TRBJ2-2	SVAGTGGSRHTGELF
TRBV20-1	TRBD1	TRBJ2-1	SAAPGQGLMDEQF
TRBV9	.	TRBJ2-3	ASSPQFPWDTQY
TRBV29-1	.	TRBJ2-5	SARTGQKETQY
TRBV4-3	TRBD1	TRBJ1-2	ASSQDRGTAYGYT
TRBV29-1	TRBD1	TRBJ2-1	SVEDGIGRGHYNEQF
TRBV20-1	TRBD2	TRBJ2-1	SAPGTSGRENEQF
TRBV12-3/TRBV12-4	.	TRBJ2-7	ASSWSYEQY
TRBV10-3	TRBD2	TRBJ2-1	AILAGPNNEQF
TRBV15	.	TRBJ2-1	ATSISGTPGNEQF
TRBV6-6	.	TRBJ2-5	AIRRGTQETQY
TRBV29-1	TRBD2	TRBJ2-3	SVGGGREGTDTQY
TRBV5-1	.	TRBJ2-2	ASNFAGELF
TRBV25-1	.	TRBJ2-5	ASSEWGWQGQETQY
TRBV20-1	TRBD2	TRBJ2-7	SAREARELFYEQY
TRBV20-1	.	TRBJ2-4	SARPGNIQY
TRBV29-1	.	TRBJ1-1	SVRTRGGANTEAF
TRBV30	.	TRBJ1-1	AWALGGSITEAF
TRBV9	TRBD1	TRBJ2-5	ASSGLDRGRVWGQETQY
TRBV7-3	.	TRBJ2-5	ASSLGFWTSIPKGETQY
TRBV5-6	TRBD1	TRBJ2-3	ASVSPGGAKDTQY
TRBV14	.	TRBJ1-1	ASSHGGPKAF
TRBV6-5	TRBD1	TRBJ1-1	ASSTGAGTEAF
TRBV7-3	.	TRBJ2-5	ASSETGARQETQY
TRBV28	.	TRBJ2-3	ASSPGQSTDTQY
TRBV5-1	TRBD1	TRBJ1-6	ASSFQGAGKSPLH
TRBV6-5	.	TRBJ1-1	ASSYSPGNTEAF
TRBV5-6	.	TRBJ1-4	ASSPHSNEKLF
TRBV29-1	.	TRBJ2-1	SHSTGVGNEQF
TRBV20-1	.	TRBJ1-2	SARIKGPGYT
TRBV7-9	.	TRBJ2-2	ASSLRTGELF
TRBV29-1	.	TRBJ2-3	SVEGTVGTDTQY
TRBV5-1	.	TRBJ1-1	ASSLGGRFTEAF
TRBV30	.	TRBJ2-7	AWSVAASYEQY
TRBV29-1	.	TRBJ2-3	SVTRLTDTQY
TRBV27	.	TRBJ2-7	ASRYGGRTEQY
TRBV20-1	.	TRBJ2-7	SARAGGASYEQY
TRBV29-1	TRBD1	TRBJ2-7	SASLRDRGSYEQY
TRBV29-1	.	TRBJ1-2	SVDEGGGYGYT
TRBV24-1	.	TRBJ2-2	ATSVDTGELF
TRBV29-1	.	TRBJ2-1	SAGSYNEQF
TRBV6-5	.	TRBJ2-1	ASSYSTPAEQF
TRBV29-1	.	TRBJ2-1	SVDGETYNEQF
TRBV30	.	TRBJ1-4	AWSGPMGDEKLF
TRBV6-2/TRBV6-3	.	TRBJ2-5	ASSFSQETQY
TRBV9	TRBD1	TRBJ2-3	ASSRDSPDTQY
TRBV6-2/TRBV6-3	TRBD1	TRBJ1-2	ASSYSSQGDGYGYT
TRBV20-1	.	TRBJ2-7	SAQWDWGVSYEQY
TRBV3-1	.	TRBJ2-5	ASSGDGGVETQY
TRBV27	.	TRBJ2-1	ASREASVYNEQF